This T cell receptor beta chain was documented in a study of cytomegalovirus exposure and HLA in healthy donors. In regard to this clone: Its antigen is not known.

60 Vbeta and 13 Jbeta primers were used in PCR. Assay: immunoSEQ multiplex PCR; the TCRdb copy retains only in-frame clones and omits some. The sample holds some 90,000 clones; roughly 70% are singletons and the top ten take about 2.5%. General study findings and limits: The classifier was said to identify cytomegalovirus status with high specificity and sensitivity. A previous analysis found most TCR beta V segments productive roughly 87% or roughly 30% of the time. A missense DCLRE1C variant was associated with V- and J-gene trimming of TCR beta chains in a later analysis, and an independent cohort replicated the association. In a later analysis, compared with equally common non-associated chains, HLA-associated beta chains were more expanded.

Unmatched junction bases numbered 15, after V lost 2 bases and J lost 5 bases. CDR1 SGHTS and CDR2 YDEGEE come from the germline V gene. The CDR3 extends over 18 amino acids. This chain uses TRBV5-8 with TRBJ2-1; 8 positions match TRBD2. Input material: PBMCs. This TCR came from a man between 50 and 59 years old in good health and CMV-seronegative. In DNA form, the CDR3 reads TGTGCCAGCAGCTTAGAGACTAGCGAAACCCCCCACCACAATGAGCAGTTCTTC. It is translated as CASSLETSETPHHNEQFF.